This T cell receptor (beta chain) was recovered during a study of persistence of HIV-infected CD4 T cells (dated by TCRdb to about 2020). About the study as a whole: The study isolated CMV- and HIV-1 Gag-responding CD4+ T cells from ART-treated individuals to examine antigen-driven clonal expansion of HIV-1-infected cells. Apart from a couple of participants who underwent leukapheresis at a single time point, peripheral blood samples of up to about 180 mL were collected from participants at multiple time points. The median time the participants had spent on suppressive ART was over 7 years. TCRbeta sequencing assessed the clonality of all cells in each sorted population, while proviral sequencing assessed the clonality of infected cells. Cross-participant TCR cluster analysis included 8 or 9 participants for CMV and six or seven participants for Gag.

The immunoSEQ hsTCRB assay version 4, run in survey mode, was used to sequence TCRbeta repertoires from genomic DNA. For TCRbeta sequencing, genomic DNA was diluted to around 10 ng/uL, and up to about 1 ug was used per sample. In the original analysis: TCRbeta data were analyzed in ImmunoSeq Analyzer 3.0, with diversity computed on productive nucleotide rearrangements. Using the Immunarch R package, the improved Chao index served to estimate lower-bound TCR diversity and the Gini coefficient served to estimate clonality. Different nucleotide rearrangements encoding the same CDR3beta amino acid sequence were treated as distinct clonotypes. Differential abundance analysis identified TCRbeta sequences significantly enriched in antigen-responding cells relative to anti-CD3/anti-CD28-activated cells. GLIPH2 grouped TCRs by predicted peptide-MHC specificity, both within each participant and across combined participant data sets. What TCRdb holds here is the immuneACCESS table cut down to in-frame rearrangements. Part of the clones is not present; checked against another copy, under half of the missing clones reflect an unresolved V gene, and the others are unexplained. V and J calls plus clone size are reproduced from that table; the DNA served to infer D and trimming. Here the sample has tens of thousands of clones; just under 75% occur a single time. Under 2% of the sample lies in the top ten.

The treatment or condition label, as the study defines it: suppressive antiretroviral therapy. A pool of overlapping HIV-1 Gag 15-mer peptides, at 1 ug per peptide per mL, was used to stimulate the cells. Memory CD4+ T cells that did not respond, being CD40L-negative, CD69-negative and CD45RO-high, were sorted as memory populations depleted of antigen-responding cells. Participants were HIV-1-infected adults who started suppressive ART during chronic infection. Plasma HIV-1 RNA had been undetectable (below 50 copies/mL) in participants for at least 4 years. To be included, a participant needed positive CMV serology and a CD4+ T cell count above 400 cells/uL. Before stimulation, PBMCs were isolated using density centrifugation and depleted of CD8+ T cells. CD8-depleted PBMCs were stimulated for more than 15 hours with anti-CD28/CD49d costimulation, CD40-blocking antibody and enfuvirtide to prevent new infections. Sorting was done on either a Beckman Coulter MoFlo Legacy or an XDP sorter, and propidium iodide was used to exclude dead cells. Genomic DNA was extracted with the QIAamp DNA Mini Kit for samples above one million cells, otherwise with the Quick-DNA Microprep Kit.

There are 14 amino acids in the CDR3, from cysteine to phenylalanine inclusive. Only CDR3 DNA remains: 42 bases, in frame from the first base. The V and J ends are trimmed by 6 bases and 0 bases, leaving 12 bases between them. Sequences SQVTM (CDR1) and ANQGSEA (CDR2) are obtained from the germline V gene. Overall results and qualifications from the work: Bulk TCR analyses could not be restricted to the rare CMV-responding cells that actually carried HIV-1 proviruses. Significantly lower TCRbeta richness was observed in CMV- and Gag-responding cells than in anti-CD3/anti-CD28-responding cells, and higher oligoclonality was observed in CMV-responding cells than in CD3/CD28-stimulated and Gag-responding cells. Antigen-responding cells were enriched for expanded CDR3beta sequences that were degenerate, which suggests that CD4+ responses to CMV and Gag underwent convergent selection. Few individuals were included in the study, and only a limited range of antigens was tested. Within the same sorted populations, TCR oligoclonality correlated with proviral oligoclonality.

Points on this clone: Which antigen it targets is not known. Per-base qualities were not stored, and no clone one base away is much larger.

The source is an adult man with HIV who was CMV-seropositive. The receptor chain draws on TRBV29-1 and TRBJ2-1; a confident D gene designation cannot be given. The material was CD4+ T cells sorted from PBMCs after approximately 19-hour stimulation, obtained from a patient who received antiretroviral therapy. The cell subset or site label, as the study defines it: CD40L-CD69- CD45RO-high memory CD4 T cells not responding to Gag peptides. CDR3 sequence: CSVKIISSYNEQFF. The base sequence is TGCAGCGTAAAGATAATAAGCTCCTACAATGAGCAGTTCTTC.